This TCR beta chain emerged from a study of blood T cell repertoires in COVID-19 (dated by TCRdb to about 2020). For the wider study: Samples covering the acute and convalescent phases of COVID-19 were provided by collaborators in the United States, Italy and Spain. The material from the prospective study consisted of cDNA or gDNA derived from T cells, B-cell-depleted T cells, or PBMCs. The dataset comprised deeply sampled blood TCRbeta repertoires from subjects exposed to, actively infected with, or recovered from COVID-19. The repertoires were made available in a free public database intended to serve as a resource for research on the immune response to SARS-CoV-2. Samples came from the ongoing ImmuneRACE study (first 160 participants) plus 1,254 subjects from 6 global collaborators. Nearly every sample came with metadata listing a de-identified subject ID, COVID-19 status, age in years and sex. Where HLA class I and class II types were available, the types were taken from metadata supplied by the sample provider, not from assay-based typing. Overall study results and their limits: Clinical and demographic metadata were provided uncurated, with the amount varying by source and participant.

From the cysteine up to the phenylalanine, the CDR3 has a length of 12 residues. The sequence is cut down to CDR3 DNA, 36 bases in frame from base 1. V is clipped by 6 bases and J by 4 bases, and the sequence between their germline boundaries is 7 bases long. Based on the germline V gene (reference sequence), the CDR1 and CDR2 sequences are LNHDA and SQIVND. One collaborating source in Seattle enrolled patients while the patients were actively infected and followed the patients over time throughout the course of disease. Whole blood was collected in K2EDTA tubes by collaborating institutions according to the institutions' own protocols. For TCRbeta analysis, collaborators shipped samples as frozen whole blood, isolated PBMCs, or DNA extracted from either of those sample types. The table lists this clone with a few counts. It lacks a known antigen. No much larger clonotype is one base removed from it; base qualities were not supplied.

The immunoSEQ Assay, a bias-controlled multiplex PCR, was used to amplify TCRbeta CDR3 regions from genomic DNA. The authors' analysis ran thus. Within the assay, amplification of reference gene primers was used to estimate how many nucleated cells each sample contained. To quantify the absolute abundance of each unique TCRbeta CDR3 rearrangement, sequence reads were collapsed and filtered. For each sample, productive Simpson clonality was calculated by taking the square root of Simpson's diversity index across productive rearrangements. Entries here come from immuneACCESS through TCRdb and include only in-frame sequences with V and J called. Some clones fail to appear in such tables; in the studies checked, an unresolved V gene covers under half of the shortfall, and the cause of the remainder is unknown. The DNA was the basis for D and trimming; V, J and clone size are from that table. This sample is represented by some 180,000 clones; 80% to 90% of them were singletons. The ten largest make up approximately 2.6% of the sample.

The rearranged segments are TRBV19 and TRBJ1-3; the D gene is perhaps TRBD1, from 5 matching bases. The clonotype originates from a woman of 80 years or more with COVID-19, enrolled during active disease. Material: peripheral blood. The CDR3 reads CASSRVGNTIYF. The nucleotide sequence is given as TGTGCCAGTAGCAGGGTCGGAAACACCATATATTTT.